This entry concerns a single TCR beta chain. Its cognate antigen is unknown. This sample was included in a study of cytomegalovirus exposure and HLA in healthy donors. Broader study findings: Further analysis was carried out later, and it showed several of the most significant clusters appearing linked to common viral pathogens. TCR beta V- and J-gene trimming was later associated with a missense DCLRE1C variant. When a later analysis compared HLA-associated TCR beta chains with equally common others, the HLA-associated chains turned out to be more clonally expanded and to have lower generation probabilities. According to a later analysis, most TCR beta chains associated with CMV appeared HLA-restricted.

PCR involved 60 Vbeta and 13 Jbeta primers. Assay used: immunoSEQ multiplex PCR; TCRdb lists only in-frame clones, some missing. The repertoire holds 100,000 to 150,000 clones, with around three quarters as singletons. Germline V gene data show CDR1 as KGHSH and CDR2 as LQKENI. The CDR3 contains 14 residues. V shed 3 bases and J shed 5 bases, with 14 bases lying between them. Sequenced sample: PBMCs. This chain uses TRBV18 with TRBJ2-7; D perhaps matches TRBD2 (5 bases). The sequence was collected from a man aged 30 to 39 in good health and CMV-seronegative. This chain's CDR3 is CASSPGRGIDEQYF. The CDR3 coding sequence is TGTGCCAGCTCACCTGGCCGGGGTATCGACGAGCAGTACTTC.